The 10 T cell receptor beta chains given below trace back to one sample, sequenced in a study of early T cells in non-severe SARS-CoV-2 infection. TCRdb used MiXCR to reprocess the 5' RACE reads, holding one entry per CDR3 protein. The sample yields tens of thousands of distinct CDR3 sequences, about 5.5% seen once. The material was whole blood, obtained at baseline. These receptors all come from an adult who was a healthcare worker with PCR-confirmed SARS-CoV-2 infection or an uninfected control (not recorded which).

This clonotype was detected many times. The DNA for the CDR3 is TGCAGTGCTAGGGCAACCGGGACAGGGAACACTGAAGCTTTCTTT. Translated, it gives CSARATGTGNTEAFF. The rearrangement joins TRBV20-1 to TRBJ1-1; 8 nucleotides align to TRBD1. Germline values: CDR1 DFQATT, CDR2 SNEGSKA (reference sequence). The V segment lost 3 bases and the J segment 1 base; nucleotides outside the gene matches: 7. This CDR3 comprises 15 residues.

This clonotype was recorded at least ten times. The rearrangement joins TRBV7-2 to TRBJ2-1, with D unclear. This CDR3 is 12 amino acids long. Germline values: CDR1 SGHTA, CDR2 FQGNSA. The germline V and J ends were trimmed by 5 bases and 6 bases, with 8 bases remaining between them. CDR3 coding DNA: TGTGCCAGCAGCCTCCAGTCCAATGAGCAGTTCTTC. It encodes CASSLQSNEQFF.

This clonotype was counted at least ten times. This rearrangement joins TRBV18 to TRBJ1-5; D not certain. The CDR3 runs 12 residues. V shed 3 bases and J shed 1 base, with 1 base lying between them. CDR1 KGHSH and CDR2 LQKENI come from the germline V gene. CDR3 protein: CASSPSNQPQHF. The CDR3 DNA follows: TGTGCCAGCTCACCGAGCAATCAGCCCCAGCATTTT.

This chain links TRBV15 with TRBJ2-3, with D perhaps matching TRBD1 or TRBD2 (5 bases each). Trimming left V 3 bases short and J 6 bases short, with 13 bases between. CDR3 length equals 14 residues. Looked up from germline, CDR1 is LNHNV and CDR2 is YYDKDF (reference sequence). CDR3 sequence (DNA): TGTGCCACCAGCAGGGCCTTGGGGGAGGATACGCAGTATTTT. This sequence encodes CATSRALGEDTQYF.

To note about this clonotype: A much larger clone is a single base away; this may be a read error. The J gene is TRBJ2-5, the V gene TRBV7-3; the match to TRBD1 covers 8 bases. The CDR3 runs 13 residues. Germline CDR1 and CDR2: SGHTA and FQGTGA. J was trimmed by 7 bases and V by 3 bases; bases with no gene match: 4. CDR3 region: CASSFEQGGTQYF. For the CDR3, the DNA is TGTGCCAGCAGCTTCGAACAGGGGGGGACCCAGTACTTC.

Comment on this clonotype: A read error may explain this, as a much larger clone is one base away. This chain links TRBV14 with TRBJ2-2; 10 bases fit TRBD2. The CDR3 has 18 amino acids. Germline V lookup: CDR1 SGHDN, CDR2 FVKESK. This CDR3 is CASSGLAEGWTVTGELIF. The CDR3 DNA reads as TGTGCCAGCAGTGGACTAGCGGAAGGTTGGACAGTCACCGGGGAGCTGATTTTT.

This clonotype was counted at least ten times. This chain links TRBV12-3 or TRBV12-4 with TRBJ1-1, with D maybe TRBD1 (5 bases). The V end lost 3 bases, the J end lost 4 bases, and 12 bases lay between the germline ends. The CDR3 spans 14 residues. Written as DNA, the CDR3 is TGTGCCAGCAGTTTGCAGCTGGGGGTCACTGAAGCTTTCTTT. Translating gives CASSLQLGVTEAFF.

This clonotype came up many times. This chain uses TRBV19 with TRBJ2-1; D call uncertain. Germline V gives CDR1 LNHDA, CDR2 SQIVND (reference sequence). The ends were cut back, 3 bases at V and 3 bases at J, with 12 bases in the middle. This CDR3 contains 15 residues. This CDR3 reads CASSIGGTVYNEQFF. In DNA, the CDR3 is TGTGCCAGTAGTATCGGCGGAACGGTCTACAATGAGCAGTTCTTC.

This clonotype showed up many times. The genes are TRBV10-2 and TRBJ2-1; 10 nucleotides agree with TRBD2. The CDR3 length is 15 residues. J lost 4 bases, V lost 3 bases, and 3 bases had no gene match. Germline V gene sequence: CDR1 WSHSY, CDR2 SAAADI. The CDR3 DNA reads TGCGCCAGCAGTGAAGGACTAGCGGTATACAATGAGCAGTTCTTC. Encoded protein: CASSEGLAVYNEQFF.

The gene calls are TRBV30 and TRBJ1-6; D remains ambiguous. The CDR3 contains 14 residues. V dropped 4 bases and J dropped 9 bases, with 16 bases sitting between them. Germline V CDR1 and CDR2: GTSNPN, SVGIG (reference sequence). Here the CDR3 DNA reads TGTGCCTGGAACCCGGGCCTTGAGGGTTCACCCCTCCACTTT. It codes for CAWNPGLEGSPLHF.